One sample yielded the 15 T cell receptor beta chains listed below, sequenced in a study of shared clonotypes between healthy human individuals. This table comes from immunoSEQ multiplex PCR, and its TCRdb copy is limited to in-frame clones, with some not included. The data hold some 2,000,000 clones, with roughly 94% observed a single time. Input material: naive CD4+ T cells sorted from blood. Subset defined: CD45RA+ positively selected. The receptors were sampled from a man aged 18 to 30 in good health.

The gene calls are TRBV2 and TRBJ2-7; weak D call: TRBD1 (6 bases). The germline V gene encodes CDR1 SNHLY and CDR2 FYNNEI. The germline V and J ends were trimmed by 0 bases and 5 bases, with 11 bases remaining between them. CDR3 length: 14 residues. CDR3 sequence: CASSEARTVNEQYF. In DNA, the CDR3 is TGTGCCAGCAGTGAAGCCCGGACAGTCAACGAGCAGTACTTC.

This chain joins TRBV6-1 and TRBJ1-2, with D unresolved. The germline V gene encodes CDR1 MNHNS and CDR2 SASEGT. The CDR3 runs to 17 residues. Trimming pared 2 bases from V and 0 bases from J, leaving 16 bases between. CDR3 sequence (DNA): TGTGCCAGCAGTGAATATGTAGAGTACAGCGCTAACTATGGCTACACCTTC. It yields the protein CASSEYVEYSANYGYTF.

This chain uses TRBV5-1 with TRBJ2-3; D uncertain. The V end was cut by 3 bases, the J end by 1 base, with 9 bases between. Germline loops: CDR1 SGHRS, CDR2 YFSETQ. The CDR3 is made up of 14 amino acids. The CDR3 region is CASSSVQGTDTQYF. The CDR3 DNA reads TGCGCCAGCAGCTCGGTTCAAGGCACAGATACGCAGTATTTT. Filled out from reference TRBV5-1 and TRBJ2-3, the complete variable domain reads KAGVTQTPRYLIKTRGQQVTLSCSPISGHRSVSWYQQTPGQGLQFLFEYFSETQRNKGNFPGRFSGRQFSNSRSEMNVSTLELGDSALYLCASSSVQGTDTQYFGPGTRLTVL.

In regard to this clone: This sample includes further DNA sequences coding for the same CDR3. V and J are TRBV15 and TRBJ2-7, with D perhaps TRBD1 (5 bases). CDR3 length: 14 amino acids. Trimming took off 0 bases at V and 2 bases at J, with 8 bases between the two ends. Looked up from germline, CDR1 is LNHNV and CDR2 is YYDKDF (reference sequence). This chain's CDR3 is CATSRDQGPYEQYF. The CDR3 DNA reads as TGTGCCACCAGCAGAGATCAGGGCCCCTACGAGCAGTACTTC.

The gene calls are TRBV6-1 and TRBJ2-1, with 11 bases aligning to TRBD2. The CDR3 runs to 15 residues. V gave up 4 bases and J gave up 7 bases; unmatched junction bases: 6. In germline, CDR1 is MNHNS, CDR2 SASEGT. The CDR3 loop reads CASSALAGGVNEQFF. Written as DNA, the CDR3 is TGTGCCAGCAGTGCTCTAGCGGGGGGCGTGAATGAGCAGTTCTTC.

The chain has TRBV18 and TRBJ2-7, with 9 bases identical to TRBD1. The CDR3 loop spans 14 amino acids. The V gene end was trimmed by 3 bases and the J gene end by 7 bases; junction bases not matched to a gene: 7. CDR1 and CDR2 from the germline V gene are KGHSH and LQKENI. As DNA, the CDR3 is TGTGCCAGCTCACCGGGACAGGGCATAGAAGAGCAGTACTTC. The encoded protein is CASSPGQGIEEQYF.

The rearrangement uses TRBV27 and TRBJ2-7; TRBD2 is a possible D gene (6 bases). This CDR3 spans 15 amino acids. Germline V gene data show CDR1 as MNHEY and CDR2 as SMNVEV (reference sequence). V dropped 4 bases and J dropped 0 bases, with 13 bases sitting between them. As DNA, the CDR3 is TGTGCCAGCAGTTCCTGGGGAGCGGGCTCCTACGAGCAGTACTTC. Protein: CASSSWGAGSYEQYF.

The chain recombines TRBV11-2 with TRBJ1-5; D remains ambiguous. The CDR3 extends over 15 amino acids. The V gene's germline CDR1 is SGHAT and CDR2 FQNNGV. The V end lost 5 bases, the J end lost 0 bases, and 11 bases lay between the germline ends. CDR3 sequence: CASSQSGGSNQPQHF. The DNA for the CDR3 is TGTGCCAGCAGCCAGTCGGGTGGTAGCAATCAGCCCCAGCATTTT.

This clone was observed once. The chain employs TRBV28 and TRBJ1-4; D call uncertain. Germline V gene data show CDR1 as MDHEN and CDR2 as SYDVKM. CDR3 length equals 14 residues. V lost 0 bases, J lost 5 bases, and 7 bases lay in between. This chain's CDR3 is CASSLWTQNEKLFF. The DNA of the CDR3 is TGTGCCAGCAGTTTATGGACCCAAAATGAAAAACTGTTTTTT.

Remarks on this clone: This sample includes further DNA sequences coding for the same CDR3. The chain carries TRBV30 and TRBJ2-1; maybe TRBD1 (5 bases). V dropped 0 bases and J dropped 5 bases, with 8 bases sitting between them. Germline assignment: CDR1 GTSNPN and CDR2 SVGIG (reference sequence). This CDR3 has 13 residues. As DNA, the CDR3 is TGTGCCTGGAGTGTACGCAGGGACAATGAGCAGTTCTTC. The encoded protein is CAWSVRRDNEQFF.

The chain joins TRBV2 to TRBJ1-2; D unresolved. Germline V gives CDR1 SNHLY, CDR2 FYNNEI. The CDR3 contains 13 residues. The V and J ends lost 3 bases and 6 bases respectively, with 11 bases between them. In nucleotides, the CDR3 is TGTGCCAGCAGTGACCCGGGGAGGAATGGCTACACCTTC. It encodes CASSDPGRNGYTF.

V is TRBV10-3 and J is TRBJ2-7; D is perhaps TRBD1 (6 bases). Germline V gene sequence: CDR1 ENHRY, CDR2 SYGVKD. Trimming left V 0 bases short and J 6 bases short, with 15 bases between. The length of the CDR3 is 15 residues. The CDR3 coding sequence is TGTGCCATCAGTGAGTCGTTTTTACAGGGTGTCGAGCAGTACTTC. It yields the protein CAISESFLQGVEQYF.

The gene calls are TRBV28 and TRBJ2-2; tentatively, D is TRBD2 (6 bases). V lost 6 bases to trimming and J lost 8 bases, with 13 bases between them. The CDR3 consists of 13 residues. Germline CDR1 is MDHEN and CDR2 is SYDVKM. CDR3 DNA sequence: TGTGCCAGCAGCCCATGGGAGGCAGGGGAGCTGTTTTTT. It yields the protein CASSPWEAGELFF.

CDR3 DNA sequence: TGTGCCAGCAGCTTACGGGCCGGATACGAGCAGTACTTC. Amino acid sequence: CASSLRAGYEQYF. The chain has TRBV27 and TRBJ2-7; D not certain. Trimming left V 6 bases short and J 4 bases short, with 13 bases between. The length of the CDR3 is 13 residues. CDR1 MNHEY and CDR2 SMNVEV come from the germline V gene (reference sequence).

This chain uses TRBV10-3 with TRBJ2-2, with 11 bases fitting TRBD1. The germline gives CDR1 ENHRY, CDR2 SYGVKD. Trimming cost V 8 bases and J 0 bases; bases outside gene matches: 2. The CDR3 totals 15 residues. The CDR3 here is CAIGDRGANTGELFF. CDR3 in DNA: TGTGCCATCGGGGACAGGGGGGCGAACACCGGGGAGCTGTTTTTT.